Below are 22 T cell receptor beta chains sequenced from a single sample in a study of CD8+CD57+ T cells in acquired aplastic anemia. The patients chosen for sequencing had shown expansion of CD8+CD57+ cells (detected by flow cytometry). Template material for TCR beta VDJ and CDR3 profiling consisted of genomic DNA. TCRdb itself ran the reads through MiXCR, one entry per CDR3 protein. The data hold some 170,000 distinct CDR3 sequences, with about two thirds observed a single time. Material for sequencing was sorted CD4+, CD8+, or CD8+CD57+ T cells (not recorded which) from PBMCs. The receptors shown here come from a human donor with aplastic anemia.

V gene TRBV7-6 combines with J gene TRBJ2-1, with 9 bases lining up with TRBD1. Trimming at V came to 3 bases and at J to 7 bases, leaving 10 bases not matched to a gene. The CDR3 is 16 amino acids. Per the germline V gene, CDR1 is SGHVS and CDR2 is FNYEAQ. The CDR3 nucleotides are TGTGCCAGCAGCTTTTCTCAAGGGACAGGGATAAATGAGCAGTTCTTC. It encodes CASSFSQGTGINEQFF.

The chain couples TRBV12-5 to TRBJ2-7, with 8 bases lining up with TRBD1. Per the germline V gene, CDR1 is LGHNT and CDR2 is FRNRAP. With 1 base clipped from V and 4 bases from J, the junction kept 3 bases outside the gene matches. The CDR3 loop spans 14 amino acids. The chain's CDR3 is CASGLEQGGYEQYF. CDR3 nucleotides: TGTGCTAGTGGTTTGGAACAGGGGGGATACGAGCAGTACTTC.

The chain uses TRBV20-1 and TRBJ1-5; TRBD1 is a possible D gene (5 bases). There are 12 residues in the CDR3. Germline V CDR1 and CDR2: DFQATT, SNEGSKA (reference sequence). The V end lost 4 bases, the J end lost 7 bases, and 11 bases lay between the germline ends. This CDR3 reads CSATSRGQPQHF. The CDR3 DNA reads as TGCAGTGCTACGAGTAGGGGCCAGCCCCAGCATTTT.

This clonotype appeared a few times. The chain recombines TRBV20-1 with TRBJ2-7; no clear D gene. The CDR3 extends over 13 amino acids. V was shortened by 4 bases and J by 4 bases, with 14 bases between the two germline ends. Looked up from germline, CDR1 is DFQATT and CDR2 is SNEGSKA (reference sequence). The CDR3, as DNA: TGCAGTGCTAACGGACGAACCGGGTACGAGCAGTACTTC. It yields the protein CSANGRTGYEQYF.

The CDR3 DNA is TGCAGTGCTGCGGGACAGAACACTGAAGCTTTCTTT. Translated: CSAAGQNTEAFF. The genes are TRBV20-1 and TRBJ1-1; a weak D match, TRBD1 (6 bases). The CDR3 is made up of 12 amino acids. Trimming shortened V by 5 bases and J by 1 base, and 8 bases separated the two germline ends. In germline, CDR1 is DFQATT, CDR2 SNEGSKA (reference sequence).

CDR3 in amino acids: CSASRAGLNSPLHF. CDR3 nucleotide sequence: TGCAGTGCTAGTCGGGCAGGGCTTAATTCACCCCTCCACTTT. The J gene is TRBJ1-6, the V gene TRBV20-1, with D perhaps TRBD1 (5 bases). The V gene's germline CDR1 is DFQATT and CDR2 SNEGSKA (reference sequence). The V and J ends lost 3 bases and 6 bases respectively, with 12 bases between them. The CDR3 extends over 14 amino acids.

In this sample, this clonotype turned up a few times. The chain combines TRBV2 with TRBJ2-1; D remains ambiguous. Trimming shortened V by 7 bases and J by 7 bases, and 5 bases separated the two germline ends. The CDR3 sequence is 10 residues long. Germline CDR1 reads SNHLY; CDR2 reads FYNNEI. This CDR3 reads CASKGNEQFF. For the CDR3, the DNA is TGTGCCAGCAAGGGAAATGAGCAGTTCTTC.

This clonotype was picked up a small number of times. The chain recombines TRBV7-2 with TRBJ2-5, with 12 bases fitting TRBD2. CDR3 size: 16 residues. Germline CDR1 and CDR2: SGHTA and FQGNSA. V shed 1 base, J shed 5 bases, and the junction held 5 bases outside the gene matches. The DNA of the CDR3 is TGTGCCAGCAGCTTAGAGCTAGCGGGGGGGCGGGAGACCCAGTACTTC. Translated: CASSLELAGGRETQYF.

The genes are TRBV20-1 and TRBJ2-3, with D hard to call. Trimming took off 6 bases at V and 4 bases at J, with 20 bases between the two ends. Germline V gene lookup returns CDR1 DFQATT and CDR2 SNEGSKA (reference sequence). The length of the CDR3 is 15 residues. The CDR3 bases are TGCAGTGCGCCCGAGGCCAAGTGGAAGGCAGATACGCAGTATTTT. Translation gives CSAPEAKWKADTQYF.

CDR3 region: CASSLTGRGNTEAFF. In DNA, the CDR3 is TGTGCCAGCAGCTTAACAGGGAGGGGGAACACTGAAGCTTTCTTT. The chain combines TRBV7-2 with TRBJ1-1; a weak D match, TRBD1 (6 bases). V was shortened by 2 bases and J by 1 base, with 11 bases between the two germline ends. Germline-derived CDR1 and CDR2 are SGHTA and FQGNSA. This CDR3 spans 15 amino acids. Complete variable domain (other parts from reference TRBV7-2 and TRBJ1-1): GAGVSQSPSNKVTEKGKDVELRCDPISGHTALYWYRQSLGQGLEFLIYFQGNSAPDKSGLPSDRFSAERTGGSVSTLTIQRTQQEDSAVYLCASSLTGRGNTEAFFGQGTRLTVV.

This clonotype has a count of ten or more. V is TRBV6-4 and J is TRBJ2-3; TRBD2 aligns across 14 bases. The germline V gene has CDR1 MRHNA and CDR2 SNTAGT. Trimming removed 5 bases from V and 6 bases from J; junction bases left unmatched: 4. The CDR3 covers 15 residues. CDR3 loop: CASSRTSGGLDTQYF. CDR3 sequence (DNA): TGTGCCAGCAGTCGGACTAGCGGGGGGTTGGATACGCAGTATTTT.

The CDR3 protein is CASRRTSGALYNEQFF. The CDR3 DNA is TGTGCCAGCAGGCGCACTAGCGGGGCACTCTACAATGAGCAGTTCTTC. The J gene is TRBJ2-1, the V gene TRBV7-2, with 10 positions matching TRBD2. The CDR3 runs 16 residues. The germline CDR1 and CDR2 sequences are SGHTA and FQGNSA. V was clipped by 6 bases and J by 3 bases; unmatched bases: 8.

Notes on this clonotype: The CDR3 end shows no conserved phenylalanine or tryptophan, and so a read error is likely. The rearrangement uses TRBV10-2 and TRBJ2-7; D not resolved. Trimming stripped 1 base from V and 10 bases from J, with 5 bases between. The CDR3 is made up of 10 amino acids. Germline V lookup: CDR1 WSHSY, CDR2 SAAADI. The CDR3 loop reads CASSEWGQYT. CDR3 DNA: TGCGCCAGCAGTGAGTGGGGACAGTACACC.

This clonotype was recorded once. V is TRBV29-1 and J is TRBJ2-1; 7 nucleotides agree with TRBD1. The CDR3 runs to 12 residues. Trimming at V came to 0 bases and at J to 9 bases, leaving 2 bases not matched to a gene. CDR1 and CDR2 (germline): SQVTM, ANQGSEA. The CDR3: CSVEEPGGEQFF. The CDR3, as DNA: TGCAGCGTTGAAGAGCCAGGGGGTGAGCAGTTCTTC.

The rearrangement joins TRBV7-6 to TRBJ1-5; maybe TRBD1 (6 bases). Trimming took off 3 bases at V and 0 bases at J, with 9 bases between the two ends. Germline V gives CDR1 SGHVS, CDR2 FNYEAQ. This CDR3 spans 15 amino acids. The CDR3 DNA reads TGTGCCAGCAGCTTCACAGGGTATAGCAATCAGCCCCAGCATTTT. The encoded protein is CASSFTGYSNQPQHF.

The chain couples TRBV29-1 to TRBJ2-2, with 8 bases that match TRBD2. Trimming took 7 bases from V and 3 from J; bases not matched to a gene: 19. In germline, CDR1 is SQVTM, CDR2 ANQGSEA. The CDR3 covers 18 residues. The CDR3 protein is CSAGGGERELQDTGELFF. The DNA of the CDR3 is TGCAGCGCCGGAGGAGGTGAGCGGGAGTTACAAGACACCGGGGAGCTGTTTTTT.

Written as DNA, the CDR3 is TGTGCCAGTAGTATTAGACGGCTGAACACTGAAGCTTTCTTT. Amino acids: CASSIRRLNTEAFF. This chain connects TRBV19 to TRBJ1-1, with D hard to call. This CDR3 is built from 14 residues. Germline V gene data show CDR1 as LNHDA and CDR2 as SQIVND (reference sequence). V was clipped by 3 bases and J by 0 bases, with 8 bases between them.

Concerning this clonotype itself: The junction shows a germline mismatch at one end, possibly a read error. The chain combines TRBV6-2 or TRBV6-3 with TRBJ2-1; 7 bases line up with TRBD2. This CDR3 spans 13 amino acids. Germline values: CDR1 MNHEY, CDR2 SVGEGT. CDR3 region: CASTLAFYDEQFF. The CDR3, as DNA: TGTGCCAGCACACTAGCGTTCTACGATGAGCAGTTCTTC.

This chain connects TRBV10-1 to TRBJ2-5; D gene ambiguous. The CDR3 is made up of 15 amino acids. CDR1 and CDR2 (germline): WNHNN, SYGVQD (reference sequence). V was pared by 0 bases and J by 5 bases, with 13 bases between. The CDR3 is CASSESPTADETQYF. The CDR3 nucleotides read TGCGCCAGCAGTGAGTCTCCCACGGCTGACGAGACCCAGTACTTC.

The CDR3 region has the DNA TGTGCCAGCAGCTTGCTGACTAGCGGCATGGGAGATACGCAGTATTTT. Its protein is CASSLLTSGMGDTQYF. The gene calls are TRBV7-9 and TRBJ2-3, with 9 bases lining up with TRBD2. The trim removed 3 bases at V and 5 bases at J, leaving 9 bases unmatched. CDR3 length: 16 residues. Germline CDR1 SEHNR, CDR2 FQNEAQ (reference sequence).

The chain joins TRBV5-5 to TRBJ1-4; TRBD1 might be the D (6 bases). Trimming pared 2 bases from V and 6 bases from J, leaving 14 bases between. This CDR3 has 15 residues. Germline V lookup: CDR1 SGHKS, CDR2 YYEKEE (reference sequence). The CDR3 reads CASSLTGIQDEKLFF. DNA of the CDR3: TGTGCCAGCAGCTTAACAGGGATCCAGGATGAAAAACTGTTTTTT.

The chain combines TRBV20-1 with TRBJ2-5, with TRBD1 matching 7 bases. V shed 3 bases, J shed 0 bases, and the junction held 4 bases outside the gene matches. The CDR3 spans 14 residues. Germline V gene data show CDR1 as DFQATT and CDR2 as SNEGSKA (reference sequence). In nucleotides, the CDR3 is TGCAGTGCTAGGGATACAGGGGACCAAGAGACCCAGTACTTC. Residues: CSARDTGDQETQYF.